What follows describes a single T cell receptor beta chain. The record originates from a study of regulatory T cells in long-lasting Graves disease. Assembly of TCR beta libraries relied on iRepertoire HTBI primers together with Arm-PCR of CDR3 regions. TCRdb re-analysed the multiplex PCR reads in MiXCR, keeping a single row per CDR3 protein. Among around 360,000 distinct CDR3 sequences, around 15% were seen once, and the ten largest hold around 20%. The time point was: newly diagnosed GD, antithyroid drugs for less than 3 months. PBMC-extracted RNA yielded the TCR library. Trimming removed 1 base from V and 7 bases from J, with 10 bases in between. Germline V CDR1 and CDR2: MNHEY, SMNVEV (reference sequence). The CDR3 sequence is 13 residues long. These records were also assigned to another study, of T cells in Graves' hyperthyroidism and ophthalmopathy.

This receptor was obtained from a woman aged 18-29 years with Graves disease. The chain links TRBV27 to TRBJ1-1; D perhaps matches TRBD1 (5 bases). The material was peripheral blood mononuclear cells (PBMCs), obtained at new diagnosis, from a patient treated with antithyroid drugs. CDR3 DNA: TGTGCCAGCAGTTTATTACAGACAGATGAAGCTTTCTTT. This sequence encodes CASSLLQTDEAFF.